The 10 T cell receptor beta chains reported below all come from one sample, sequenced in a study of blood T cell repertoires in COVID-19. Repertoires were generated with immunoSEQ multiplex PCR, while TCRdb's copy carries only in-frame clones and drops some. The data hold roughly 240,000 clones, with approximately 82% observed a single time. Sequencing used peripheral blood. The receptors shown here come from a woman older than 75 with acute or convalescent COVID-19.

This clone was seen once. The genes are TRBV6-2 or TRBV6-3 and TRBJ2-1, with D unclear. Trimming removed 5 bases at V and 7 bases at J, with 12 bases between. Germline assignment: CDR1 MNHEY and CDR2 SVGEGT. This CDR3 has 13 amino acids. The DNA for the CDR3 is TGTGCCAGCAGTGCGAGCAATAGAAATGAGCAGTTCTTC. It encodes CASSASNRNEQFF.

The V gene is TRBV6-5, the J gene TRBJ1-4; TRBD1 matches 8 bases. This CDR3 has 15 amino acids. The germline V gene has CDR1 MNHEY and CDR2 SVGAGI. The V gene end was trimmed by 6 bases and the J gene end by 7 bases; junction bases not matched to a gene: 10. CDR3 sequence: CASSPTQGAGEKLFF. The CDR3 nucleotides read TGTGCCAGCAGCCCCACTCAGGGGGCGGGTGAAAAACTGTTTTTT.

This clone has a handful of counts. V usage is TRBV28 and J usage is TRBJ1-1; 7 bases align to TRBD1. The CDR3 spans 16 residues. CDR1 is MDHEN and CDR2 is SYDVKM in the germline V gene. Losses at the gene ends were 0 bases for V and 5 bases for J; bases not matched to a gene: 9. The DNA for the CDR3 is TGTGCCAGCAGTTTATGGGTTACGGACAGGAGAACTGAAGCTTTCTTT. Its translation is CASSLWVTDRRTEAFF.

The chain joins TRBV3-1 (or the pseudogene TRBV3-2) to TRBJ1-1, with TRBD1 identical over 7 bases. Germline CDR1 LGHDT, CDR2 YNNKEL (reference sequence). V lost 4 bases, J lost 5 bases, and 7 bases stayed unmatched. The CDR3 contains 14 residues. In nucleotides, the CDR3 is TGTGCCAGCAGCCCGGTACAGGGGAGGACTGAAGCTTTCTTT. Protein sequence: CASSPVQGRTEAFF.

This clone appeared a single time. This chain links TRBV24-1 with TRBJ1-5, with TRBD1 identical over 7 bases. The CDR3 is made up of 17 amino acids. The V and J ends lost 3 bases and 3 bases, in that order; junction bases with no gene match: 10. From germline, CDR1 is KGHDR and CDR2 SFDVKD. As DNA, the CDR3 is TGTGCCACCAGTGATGGGGACAGTAGGGGCTTCAATCAGCCCCAGCATTTT. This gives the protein CATSDGDSRGFNQPQHF.

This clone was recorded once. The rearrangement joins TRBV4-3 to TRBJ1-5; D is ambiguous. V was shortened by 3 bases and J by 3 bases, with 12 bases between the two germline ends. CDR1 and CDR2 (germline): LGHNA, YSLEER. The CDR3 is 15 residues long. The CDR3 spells CASSQARGSNQPQHF. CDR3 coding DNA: TGCGCCAGCAGCCAGGCACGGGGATCCAATCAGCCCCAGCATTTT.

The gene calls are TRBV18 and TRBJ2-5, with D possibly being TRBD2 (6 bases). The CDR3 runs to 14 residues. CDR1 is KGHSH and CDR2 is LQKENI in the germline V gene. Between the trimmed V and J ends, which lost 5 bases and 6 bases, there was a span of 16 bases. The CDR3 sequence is CASSADQAGKTQYF. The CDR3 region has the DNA TGTGCCAGCTCAGCGGACCAGGCGGGGAAGACCCAGTACTTC.

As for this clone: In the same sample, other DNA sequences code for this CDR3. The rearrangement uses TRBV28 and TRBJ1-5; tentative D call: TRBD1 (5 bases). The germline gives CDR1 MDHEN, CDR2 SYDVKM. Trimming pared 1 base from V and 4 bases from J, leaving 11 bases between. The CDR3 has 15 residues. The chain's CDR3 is CASSLSGRGNQPQHF. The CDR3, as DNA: TGTGCCAGCAGTTTATCGGGGAGGGGAAATCAGCCCCAGCATTTT.

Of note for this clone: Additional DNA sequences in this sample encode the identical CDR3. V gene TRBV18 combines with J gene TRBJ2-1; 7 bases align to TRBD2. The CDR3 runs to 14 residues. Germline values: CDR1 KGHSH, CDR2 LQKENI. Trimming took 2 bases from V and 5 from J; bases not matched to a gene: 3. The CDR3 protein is CASSPGLADNEQFF. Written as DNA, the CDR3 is TGTGCCAGCTCACCAGGCCTAGCGGACAATGAGCAGTTCTTC.

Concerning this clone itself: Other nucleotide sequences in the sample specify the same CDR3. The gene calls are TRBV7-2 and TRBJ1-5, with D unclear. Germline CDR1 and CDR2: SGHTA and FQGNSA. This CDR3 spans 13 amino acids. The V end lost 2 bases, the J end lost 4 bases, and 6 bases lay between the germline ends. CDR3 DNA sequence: TGTGCCAGCAGCTTAACCGGGAATCAGCCCCAGCATTTT. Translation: CASSLTGNQPQHF.